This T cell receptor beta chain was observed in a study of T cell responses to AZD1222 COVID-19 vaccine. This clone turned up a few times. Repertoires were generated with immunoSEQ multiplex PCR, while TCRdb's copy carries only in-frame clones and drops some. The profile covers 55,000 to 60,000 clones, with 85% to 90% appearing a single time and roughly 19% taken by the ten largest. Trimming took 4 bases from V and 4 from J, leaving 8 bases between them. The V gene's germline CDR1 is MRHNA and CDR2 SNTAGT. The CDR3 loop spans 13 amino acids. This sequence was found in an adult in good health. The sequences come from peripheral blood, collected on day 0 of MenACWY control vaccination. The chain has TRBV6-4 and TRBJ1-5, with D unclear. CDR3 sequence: CASSGLGNQPQHF. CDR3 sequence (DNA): TGTGCCAGCAGTGGGCTGGGGAATCAGCCCCAGCATTTT.